The 25 T cell receptor beta chains given below trace back to one sample, sequenced in a study of cytomegalovirus exposure and HLA in healthy donors (dated by TCRdb to the late 2010s). Libraries came from the immunoSEQ multiplex PCR assay. For the multiplex PCR, a mixture combining 60 forward primers for TCR Vbeta segments and 13 reverse primers for TCR Jbeta segments was used. Drawn from immuneACCESS, this table holds only the in-frame rearrangements with V and J called that TCRdb kept. Clones are partly lost; checked studies trace under half to an unresolved V gene and leave the rest unexplained. The sample table holds more than 100,000 clones, of which 80% were seen once. 8.5% to 10% of the sample goes to the ten largest clones. What was sequenced was PBMCs. These receptors came from a female donor in good health and CMV-seropositive.

V and J are TRBV5-1 and TRBJ2-5, with 7 bases that match TRBD1. The CDR3 runs 14 residues. CDR1 SGHRS and CDR2 YFSETQ come from the germline V gene. The trim removed 1 base at V and 2 bases at J, leaving 2 bases unmatched. CDR3 residues: CASSLLDRQETQYF. The CDR3 bases are TGCGCCAGCAGCTTGTTGGACAGGCAAGAGACCCAGTACTTC.

This sequence joins TRBV29-1 and TRBJ2-1; 8 bases fit TRBD1. This CDR3 contains 14 residues. Germline CDR1 reads SQVTM; CDR2 reads ANQGSEA. The ends lost 6 bases at V and 7 bases at J; junction bases unmatched: 11. The CDR3 spells CSVDRTGFNNEQFF. The CDR3 DNA sequence: TGCAGCGTGGATCGGACAGGGTTTAATAATGAGCAGTTCTTC.

The V and J genes are TRBV7-3 and TRBJ2-3, with D perhaps TRBD2 (5 bases). With 3 bases removed from V and 2 bases from J, the gap between germline ends came to 9 bases. The CDR3 runs 14 residues. Germline-derived CDR1 and CDR2 are SGHTA and FQGTGA. The CDR3 bases are TGTGCCAGCAGCTTCGCCGGGGACACAGATACGCAGTATTTT. Its protein product is CASSFAGDTDTQYF.

Here the CDR3 reads CASSVGGWGSHSPLHF. The CDR3 DNA sequence: TGTGCCAGCAGTGTCGGGGGATGGGGTTCCCATTCACCCCTCCACTTT. J is TRBJ1-6 and V is TRBV2; D is possibly TRBD1 (5 bases). The V gene's germline CDR1 is SNHLY and CDR2 FYNNEI. The V end was cut by 4 bases, the J end by 8 bases, with 18 bases between. The CDR3 totals 16 residues. The variable domain in full, with the rest retrieved from reference TRBV2 and TRBJ1-6, is EPEVTQTPSHQVTQMGQEVILRCVPISNHLYFYWYRQILGQKVEFLVSFYNNEISEKSEIFDDQFSVERPDGSNFTLKIRSTKLEDSAMYFCASSVGGWGSHSPLHFGNGTRLTVT.

V usage is TRBV20-1 and J usage is TRBJ1-1; D unclear. The CDR3 runs to 11 residues. Trimming removed 0 bases at V and 11 bases at J, with 10 bases between. The V gene's germline CDR1 is DFQATT and CDR2 SNEGSKA (reference sequence). CDR3 amino acids: CSARDRLGAFF. The CDR3 DNA is TGCAGTGCTAGAGATCGCCTCGGTGCTTTCTTT.

This clone was recorded a few times. The chain couples TRBV7-9 to TRBJ1-1; D remains unclear. The CDR3 sequence is 10 residues long. Germline-derived CDR1 and CDR2 are SEHNR and FQNEAQ (reference sequence). The CDR3 coding sequence is TGTCTAACGGGGAACACTGAAGCTTTCTTT. Its protein is CLTGNTEAFF.

The chain has TRBV28 and TRBJ1-4, with D possibly being TRBD1 (5 bases). This CDR3 spans 15 amino acids. Trimming took off 6 bases at V and 5 bases at J, with 16 bases between the two ends. CDR1 is MDHEN, CDR2 SYDVKM, per germline. The CDR3, as DNA: TGTGCCAGCAGACCCGGGGGTCTCGCGAATGAAAAACTGTTTTTT. It yields the protein CASRPGGLANEKLFF.

The chain carries TRBV2 and TRBJ1-6; D not certain. V lost 5 bases and J lost 7, with 15 bases in between. In germline, CDR1 is SNHLY, CDR2 FYNNEI. This CDR3 contains 15 residues. The CDR3 protein is CASSPGSRSNSPLHF. Here the CDR3 DNA reads TGTGCCAGCAGTCCGGGAAGCCGATCAAATTCACCCCTCCACTTT.

The chain employs TRBV6-1 and TRBJ2-5, with 7 bases identical to TRBD2. CDR1 is MNHNS and CDR2 is SASEGT in the germline V gene. The CDR3 has 14 residues. The junction had 5 bases not matched to a gene; V was cut back by 1 base and J by 6 bases. The CDR3 reads CASSEGWEGKTQYF. CDR3 nucleotide sequence: TGTGCCAGCAGTGAAGGATGGGAGGGGAAGACCCAGTACTTC.

The rearrangement links TRBV10-3 to TRBJ2-6, with 7 positions matching TRBD1. Germline V gene sequence: CDR1 ENHRY, CDR2 SYGVKD. The CDR3 is 18 amino acids. The junction had 10 bases not matched to a gene; V was cut back by 5 bases and J by 0 bases. The DNA for the CDR3 is TGTGCCATCAGTCCCCAGGGGGAACCCATCTCTGGGGCCAACGTCCTGACTTTC. Amino acids: CAISPQGEPISGANVLTF.

V usage is TRBV5-1 and J usage is TRBJ1-2; no reliable D call. This CDR3 spans 13 amino acids. The V gene's germline CDR1 is SGHRS and CDR2 YFSETQ. V was shortened by 4 bases and J by 4 bases, with 11 bases between the two germline ends. CDR3 sequence: CASSLTDPYGYTF. The DNA of the CDR3 is TGCGCCAGCAGCCTAACAGACCCCTATGGCTACACCTTC.

This chain joins TRBV4-2 and TRBJ2-5, with D hard to call. With 3 bases removed from V and 2 bases from J, the gap between germline ends came to 10 bases. This CDR3 has 14 residues. Germline V gives CDR1 LGHNA, CDR2 YNFKEQ. The CDR3 bases are TGTGCCAGCAGCCAGCCCAGATTGCAAGAGACCCAGTACTTC. It is translated as CASSQPRLQETQYF.

V gene TRBV4-1 combines with J gene TRBJ1-1, with 8 nucleotides matching TRBD1. V gave up 4 bases and J gave up 3 bases; unmatched junction bases: 7. This CDR3 contains 15 residues. Germline assignment: CDR1 MGHRA and CDR2 YSYEKL. The CDR3 here is CASSPGQGGYTEAFF. CDR3 coding DNA: TGCGCCAGCAGCCCTGGACAGGGCGGTTACACTGAAGCTTTCTTT.

This clone has just one count. A read error may produce the germline difference seen at one junction end. The chain joins TRBV19 to TRBJ1-1; tentatively, D is TRBD1 (5 bases). There are 15 residues in the CDR3. Germline V gives CDR1 LNHDA, CDR2 SQIVND (reference sequence). DNA of the CDR3: TGTGCCAGTTCTGGGGGGTTTGAACAAAACAATGAAGCTTTCTTT. It translates to CASSGGFEQNNEAFF.

This chain connects TRBV10-3 to TRBJ1-2, with 9 bases aligning to TRBD1. The CDR3 length is 14 residues. CDR1 is ENHRY, CDR2 SYGVKD, per germline. V was clipped by 0 bases and J by 5 bases; unmatched bases: 1. The CDR3 reads CAISESGQGYGYTF. CDR3 nucleotides: TGTGCCATCAGTGAGTCGGGACAGGGATATGGCTACACCTTC.

The rearrangement joins TRBV19 to TRBJ1-1, with a weak D call TRBD1 (5 bases). This CDR3 is built from 10 residues. Germline V gene sequence: CDR1 LNHDA, CDR2 SQIVND (reference sequence). Trimming cost V 4 bases and J 9 bases, with 6 bases left between them. CDR3: CASSKGQAFF. The CDR3 bases are TGTGCCAGTAGTAAGGGGCAAGCTTTCTTT.

The V call is TRBV5-4, the J call TRBJ1-2, with a possible D match to TRBD1 (6 bases). This CDR3 region has 12 residues. V lost 4 bases and J lost 4, with 8 bases in between. Germline assignment: CDR1 SGHNT and CDR2 YYREEE (reference sequence). The CDR3 is CASSLTGYGYTF. CDR3 nucleotide sequence: TGTGCCAGCAGCCTGACAGGCTATGGCTACACCTTC.

V and J are TRBV9 and TRBJ2-5, with D perhaps TRBD2 (7 bases). The CDR3 has 14 residues. V gave up 4 bases and J gave up 4 bases, with 14 bases separating them. CDR1 and CDR2 from the germline V gene are SGDLS and YYNGEE. The chain's CDR3 is CASSPRGGGETQYF. The CDR3 bases are TGTGCCAGCAGCCCAAGGGGAGGGGGAGAGACCCAGTACTTC.

This chain uses TRBV7-9 with TRBJ1-6, with 9 bases lining up with TRBD1. The germline V gene encodes CDR1 SEHNR and CDR2 FQNEAQ (reference sequence). V gave up 3 bases and J gave up 7 bases; unmatched junction bases: 7. There are 16 residues in the CDR3. The CDR3 here is CASSLLGTGQNSPLHF. In DNA, the CDR3 is TGTGCCAGCAGCTTGCTAGGGACAGGGCAAAATTCACCCCTCCACTTT.

J is TRBJ1-2 and V is TRBV19; TRBD1 aligns across 10 bases. CDR3 length: 14 amino acids. V lost 5 bases and J lost 8; bases outside the gene matches: 8. The germline gives CDR1 LNHDA, CDR2 SQIVND (reference sequence). The CDR3 region is CASSYGTGVEGYTF. Here the CDR3 DNA reads TGTGCCAGTAGTTACGGGACAGGGGTGGAGGGCTACACCTTC. Full variable domain (rest looked up from reference TRBV19 and TRBJ1-2): DGGITQSPKYLFRKEGQNVTLSCEQNLNHDAMYWYRQDPGQGLRLIYYSQIVNDFQKGDIAEGYSVSREKKESFPLTVTSAQKNPTAFYLCASSYGTGVEGYTFGSGTRLTVV.

J is TRBJ2-7 and V is TRBV27; no clear D. Deletions cut 9 bases from V and 5 bases from J, with 11 bases between. Per the germline V gene, CDR1 is MNHEY and CDR2 is SMNVEV (reference sequence). This CDR3 is built from 11 residues. This CDR3 is CASRGPDEQYF. The CDR3 coding sequence is TGTGCCAGTAGAGGCCCTGACGAGCAGTACTTC.

The chain has TRBV10-1 and TRBJ2-3; 9 bases align to TRBD2. Germline loops: CDR1 WNHNN, CDR2 SYGVQD (reference sequence). The junction had 5 bases not matched to a gene; V was cut back by 5 bases and J by 2 bases. This CDR3 is built from 15 residues. CDR3 sequence: CASSWGLAITDTQYF. CDR3 in DNA: TGCGCCAGCAGTTGGGGACTAGCAATCACAGATACGCAGTATTTT.

This clone came up a few times. The chain is built from TRBV13 and TRBJ1-1; D is undetermined. This CDR3 has 14 residues. In germline, CDR1 is PRHDT, CDR2 FYEKMQ (reference sequence). Trimming pared 5 bases from V and 1 base from J, leaving 11 bases between. The CDR3 region is CASSGSGWNTEAFF. CDR3 nucleotides: TGTGCCAGCAGCGGCAGTGGTTGGAACACTGAAGCTTTCTTT.

This chain links TRBV5-6 with TRBJ1-2; perhaps TRBD1 as D (6 bases). The length of the CDR3 is 14 residues. V was clipped by 0 bases and J by 4 bases, with 10 bases between them. Germline-derived CDR1 and CDR2 are SGHDT and YYEEEE. The CDR3 nucleotides read TGTGCCAGCAGCTTGGGACAGGTCCTCTATGGCTACACCTTC. It translates to CASSLGQVLYGYTF.

This sequence joins TRBV6-6 and TRBJ1-6; 9 bases align to TRBD1. The CDR3 sequence is 15 residues long. The V segment lost 8 bases and the J segment 2 bases; nucleotides outside the gene matches: 4. Per the germline V gene, CDR1 is MNHNY and CDR2 is SVGAGI (reference sequence). The CDR3 DNA follows: TGTGCCAGCTGGGGGGACAGGGCCTATAATTCACCCCTCCACTTT. Translating gives CASWGDRAYNSPLHF.